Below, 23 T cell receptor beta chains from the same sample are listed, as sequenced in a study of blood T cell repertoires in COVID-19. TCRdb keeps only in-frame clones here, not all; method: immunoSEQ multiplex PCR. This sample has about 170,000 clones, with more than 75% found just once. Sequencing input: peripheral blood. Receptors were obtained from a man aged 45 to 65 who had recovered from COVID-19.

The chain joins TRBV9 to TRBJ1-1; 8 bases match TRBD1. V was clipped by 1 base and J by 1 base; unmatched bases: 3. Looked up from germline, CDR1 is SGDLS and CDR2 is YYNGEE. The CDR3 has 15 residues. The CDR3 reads CASSVRQGQNTEAFF. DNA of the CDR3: TGTGCCAGCAGCGTAAGACAGGGGCAGAACACTGAAGCTTTCTTT.

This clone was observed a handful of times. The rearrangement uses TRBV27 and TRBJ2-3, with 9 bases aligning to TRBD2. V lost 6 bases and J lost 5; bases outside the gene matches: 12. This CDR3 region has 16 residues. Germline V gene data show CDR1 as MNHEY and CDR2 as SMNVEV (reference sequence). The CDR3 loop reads CASSLGGGVYVDTQYF. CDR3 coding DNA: TGTGCCAGCAGCCTAGGCGGGGGGGTATACGTAGATACGCAGTATTTT.

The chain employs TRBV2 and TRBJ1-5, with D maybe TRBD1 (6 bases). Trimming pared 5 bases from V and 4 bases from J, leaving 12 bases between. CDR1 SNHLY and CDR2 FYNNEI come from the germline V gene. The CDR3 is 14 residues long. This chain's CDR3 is CASSLTGPNQPQHF. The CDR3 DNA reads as TGTGCCAGCAGTTTGACAGGTCCAAATCAGCCCCAGCATTTT.

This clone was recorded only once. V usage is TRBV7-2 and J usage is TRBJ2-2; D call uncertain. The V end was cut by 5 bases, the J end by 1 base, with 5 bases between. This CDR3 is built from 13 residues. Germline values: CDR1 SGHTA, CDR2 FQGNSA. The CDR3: CASSPLNTGELFF. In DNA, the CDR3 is TGTGCCAGCAGCCCTTTGAACACCGGGGAGCTGTTTTTT.

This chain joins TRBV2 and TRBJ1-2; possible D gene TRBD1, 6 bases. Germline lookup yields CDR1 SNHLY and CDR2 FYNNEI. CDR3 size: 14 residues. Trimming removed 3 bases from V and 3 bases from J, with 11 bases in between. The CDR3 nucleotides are TGTGCCAGCAGTGACCAGGGGCAGGACTATGGCTACACCTTC. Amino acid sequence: CASSDQGQDYGYTF.

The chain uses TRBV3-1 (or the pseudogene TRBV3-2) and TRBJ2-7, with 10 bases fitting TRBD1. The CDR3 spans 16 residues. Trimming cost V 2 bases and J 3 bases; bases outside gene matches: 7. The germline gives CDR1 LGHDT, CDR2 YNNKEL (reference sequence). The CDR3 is CASSQQGTGEIYEQYF. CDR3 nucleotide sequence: TGTGCCAGCAGCCAACAAGGGACAGGGGAAATCTACGAGCAGTACTTC.

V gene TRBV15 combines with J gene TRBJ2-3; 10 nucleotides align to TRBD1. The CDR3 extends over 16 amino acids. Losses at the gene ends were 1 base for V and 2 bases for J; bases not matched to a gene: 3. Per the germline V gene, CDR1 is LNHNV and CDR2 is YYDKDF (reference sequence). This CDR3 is CATSRGGTGATDTQYF. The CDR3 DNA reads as TGTGCCACCAGCAGAGGTGGGACAGGGGCCACAGATACGCAGTATTTT.

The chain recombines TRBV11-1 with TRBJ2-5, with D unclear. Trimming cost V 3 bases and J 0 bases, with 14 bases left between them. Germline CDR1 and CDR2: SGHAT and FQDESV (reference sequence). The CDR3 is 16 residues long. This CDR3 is CASSFSPRSYQETQYF. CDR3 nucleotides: TGTGCCAGCAGCTTTTCACCACGGTCATACCAAGAGACCCAGTACTTC.

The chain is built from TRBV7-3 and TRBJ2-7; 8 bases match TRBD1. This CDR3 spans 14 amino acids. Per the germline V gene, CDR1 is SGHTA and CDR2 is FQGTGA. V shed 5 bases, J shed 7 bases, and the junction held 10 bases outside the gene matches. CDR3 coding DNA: TGTGCCAGCAGCCCTGGGCAGGGGGCTCGTGAGCAGTACTTC. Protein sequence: CASSPGQGAREQYF.

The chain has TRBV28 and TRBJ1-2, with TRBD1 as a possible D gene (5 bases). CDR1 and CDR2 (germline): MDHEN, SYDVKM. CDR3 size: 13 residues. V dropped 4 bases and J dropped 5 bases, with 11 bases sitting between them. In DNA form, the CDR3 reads TGTGCCAGCAGTTCGGGGGACGATTATGGCTACACCTTC. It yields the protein CASSSGDDYGYTF.

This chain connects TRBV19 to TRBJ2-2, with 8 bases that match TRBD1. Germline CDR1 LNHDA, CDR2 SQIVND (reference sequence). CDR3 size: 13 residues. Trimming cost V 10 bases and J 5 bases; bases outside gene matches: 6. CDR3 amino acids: CATRTGRTGELFF. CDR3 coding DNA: TGTGCCACCAGGACAGGGCGTACCGGGGAGCTGTTTTTT.

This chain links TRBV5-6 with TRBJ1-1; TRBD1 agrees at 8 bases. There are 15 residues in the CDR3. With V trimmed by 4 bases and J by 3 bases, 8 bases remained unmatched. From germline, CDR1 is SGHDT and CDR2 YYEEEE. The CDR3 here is CASSPRTGGHTEAFF. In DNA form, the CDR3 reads TGTGCCAGCAGCCCTCGTACAGGGGGACACACTGAAGCTTTCTTT.

The CDR3 bases are TGTGCCAGCAGCTTATCAGGGGGTAGGGGAAATCAGCCCCAGCATTTT. It codes for CASSLSGGRGNQPQHF. The chain recombines TRBV7-2 with TRBJ1-5; 7 bases are a match to TRBD1. After removal of 2 bases from V and 4 bases from J, the junction contained 8 bases not matched to a gene. The germline V gene encodes CDR1 SGHTA and CDR2 FQGNSA. This CDR3 is 16 amino acids long.

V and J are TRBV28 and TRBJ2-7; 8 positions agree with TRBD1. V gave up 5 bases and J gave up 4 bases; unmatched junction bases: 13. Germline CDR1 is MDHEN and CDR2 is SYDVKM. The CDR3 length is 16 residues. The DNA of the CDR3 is TGTGCCAGCAGTCCTAATATCGGACAGGGAGGTTACGAGCAGTACTTC. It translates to CASSPNIGQGGYEQYF.

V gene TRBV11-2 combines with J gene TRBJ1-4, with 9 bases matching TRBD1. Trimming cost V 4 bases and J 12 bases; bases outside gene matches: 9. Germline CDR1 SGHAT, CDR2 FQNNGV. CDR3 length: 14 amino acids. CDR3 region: CASSSLDTGGELFF. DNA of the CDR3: TGTGCCAGCAGCTCACTCGATACAGGGGGCGAACTGTTTTTT.

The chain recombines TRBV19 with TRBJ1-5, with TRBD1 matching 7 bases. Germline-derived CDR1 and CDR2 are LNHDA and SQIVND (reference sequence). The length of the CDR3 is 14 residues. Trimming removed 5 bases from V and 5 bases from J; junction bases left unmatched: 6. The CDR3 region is CASSPRDRYQPQHF. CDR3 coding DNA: TGTGCCAGTAGTCCCCGGGACAGATATCAGCCCCAGCATTTT.

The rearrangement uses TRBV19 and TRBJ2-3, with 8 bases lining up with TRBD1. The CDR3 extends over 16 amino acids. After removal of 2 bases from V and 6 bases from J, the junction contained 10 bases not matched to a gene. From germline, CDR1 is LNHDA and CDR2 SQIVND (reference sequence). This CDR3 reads CASSIRTGLGLDTQYF. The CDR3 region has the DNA TGTGCCAGTAGTATAAGGACAGGGTTAGGTTTGGATACGCAGTATTTT.

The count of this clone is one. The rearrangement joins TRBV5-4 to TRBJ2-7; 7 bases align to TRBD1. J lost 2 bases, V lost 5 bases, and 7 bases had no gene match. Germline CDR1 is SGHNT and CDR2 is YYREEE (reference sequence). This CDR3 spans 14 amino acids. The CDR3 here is CASSPDRATYEQYF. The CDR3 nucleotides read TGTGCCAGCAGTCCCGACAGGGCCACCTACGAGCAGTACTTC. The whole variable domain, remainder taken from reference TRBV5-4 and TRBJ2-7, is ETGVTQSPTHLIKTRGQQVTLRCSSQSGHNTVSWYQQALGQGPQFIFQYYREEENGRGNFPPRFSGLQFPNYSSELNVNALELDDSALYLCASSPDRATYEQYFGPGTRLTVT.

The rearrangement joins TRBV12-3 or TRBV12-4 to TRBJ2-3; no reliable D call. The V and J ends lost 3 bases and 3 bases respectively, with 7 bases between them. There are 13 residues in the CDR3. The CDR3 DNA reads TGTGCCAGCAGTTTTCCCGGGACAGATACGCAGTATTTT. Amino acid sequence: CASSFPGTDTQYF.

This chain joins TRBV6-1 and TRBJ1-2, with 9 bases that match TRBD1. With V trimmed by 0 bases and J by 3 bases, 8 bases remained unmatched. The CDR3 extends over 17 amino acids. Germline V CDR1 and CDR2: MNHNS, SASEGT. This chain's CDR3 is CASSEAGQGMLYYGYTF. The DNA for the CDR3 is TGTGCCAGCAGTGAAGCGGGACAGGGAATGCTTTACTATGGCTACACCTTC.

CDR3: CASSLWGETYEQYF. The DNA for the CDR3 is TGCGCCAGCAGCTTGTGGGGGGAAACCTACGAGCAGTACTTC. The gene calls are TRBV5-1 and TRBJ2-7, with D perhaps TRBD2 (6 bases). The germline V gene has CDR1 SGHRS and CDR2 YFSETQ. The V and J ends lost 1 base and 2 bases respectively, with 10 bases between them. CDR3 length: 14 residues.

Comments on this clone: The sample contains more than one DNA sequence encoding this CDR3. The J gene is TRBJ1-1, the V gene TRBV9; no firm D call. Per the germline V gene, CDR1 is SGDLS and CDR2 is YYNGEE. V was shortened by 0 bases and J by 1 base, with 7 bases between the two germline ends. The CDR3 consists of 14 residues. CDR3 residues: CASSVGPENTEAFF. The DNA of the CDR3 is TGTGCCAGCAGCGTAGGGCCCGAGAACACTGAAGCTTTCTTT. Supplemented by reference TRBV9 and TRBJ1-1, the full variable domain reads DSGVTQTPKHLITATGQRVTLRCSPRSGDLSVYWYQQSLDQGLQFLIQYYNGEERAKGNILERFSAQQFPDLHSELNLSSLELGDSALYFCASSVGPENTEAFFGQGTRLTVV.

In DNA, the CDR3 is TGTGCCAGCAGCTTAGGGGTCGGGGAGACCCAGTACTTC. It encodes CASSLGVGETQYF. V is TRBV11-1 and J is TRBJ2-5; D is uncertain. Germline V gives CDR1 SGHAT, CDR2 FQDESV (reference sequence). The ends were cut back, 1 base at V and 5 bases at J, with 8 bases in the middle. The CDR3 covers 13 residues.